This is a list of T cell receptor beta chains from one sample in a study of radiotherapy plus CTLA-4 blockade in lung cancer. The protocol was immunoSEQ multiplex PCR, while the TCRdb copy is restricted to in-frame clones and leaves out a portion. The sample holds over 100,000 clones, roughly four fifths seen once. Sequences were derived from peripheral blood, sampled from a patient treated with radiotherapy plus ipilimumab. Source of these receptors: a human donor with non-small cell lung cancer that progressed on radiotherapy plus ipilimumab. Some clones in this sample may be carry-over from other donors' samples. The CDR3 runs from the conserved cysteine through the conserved F or W. D genes are given only for firm matches. Some rows mark clone size as missing; the rest say once, few, many or name a class of expanded clone.

d_gene	v_gene	abundance	j_gene	CDR3aa	CDR3nt
.	TRBV6-5	few	TRBJ1-2	CASTEFGGLGGYTF	TGTGCCAGCACTGAGTTTGGGGGGCTGGGGGGCTACACCTTC
.	TRBV27	.	TRBJ1-2	CASTPTGGLWYGYTF	TGTGCCAGCACCCCCACGGGGGGGCTCTGGTATGGCTACACCTTC
TRBD1	TRBV6-5	.	TRBJ1-5	CASSSTGGGVQPQHF	TGTGCCAGCAGTTCAACAGGAGGGGGCGTGCAGCCCCAGCATTTT
.	TRBV10-3	.	TRBJ2-1	CAISEVLGASYNEQFF	TGTGCCATCAGTGAGGTACTCGGGGCCTCCTACAATGAGCAGTTCTTC
.	TRBV11-2	few	TRBJ1-3	CASSFSVYSGNTIYF	TGTGCCAGCAGCTTCTCGGTTTACTCTGGAAACACCATATATTTT
.	TRBV5-5	once	TRBJ1-3	CASSLRVMPGYTIYF	TGTGCCAGCAGCTTAAGGGTTATGCCCGGCTACACCATATATTTT
TRBD2	TRBV27	.	TRBJ2-1	CASSTRGRSGGAYEQFF	TGTGCCAGCAGCACGCGGGGGCGTAGCGGGGGGGCTTATGAGCAGTTCTTC
.	TRBV7-9	.	TRBJ1-4	CASSLGDGNEKLFF	TGTGCCAGCAGCTTAGGTGACGGTAATGAAAAACTGTTTTTT
TRBD2	TRBV6-5	.	TRBJ2-5	CASSYGTSGQETQYF	TGTGCCAGCAGTTACGGGACTAGCGGCCAAGAGACCCAGTACTTC
.	TRBV7-2	.	TRBJ2-5	CASSFGAGETQYF	TGTGCCAGCAGCTTCGGAGCAGGAGAGACCCAGTACTTC
.	TRBV6-9	.	TRBJ1-6	CASKGRTNSPLHF	TGTGCCAGTAAAGGGCGGACGAATTCACCCCTCCACTTT
TRBD1	TRBV5-4	.	TRBJ2-1	CASSGQGQYNEQFF	TGTGCCAGCAGCGGGCAGGGACAGTACAATGAGCAGTTCTTC
.	TRBV13	.	TRBJ2-7	CASSLGFSGPYEQYF	TGTGCCAGCAGCTTAGGATTTTCGGGCCCCTACGAGCAGTACTTC
.	TRBV5-1	.	TRBJ2-5	CASRGGLNQETQYF	TGCGCCAGCAGAGGCGGTCTAAATCAAGAGACCCAGTACTTC
.	TRBV7-6	.	TRBJ2-2	CASRPYGSSTGELFF	TGTGCCAGCAGACCTTACGGCTCGAGTACCGGGGAGCTGTTTTTT
TRBD2	TRBV6-5	.	TRBJ2-2	CASSWLAANTGELFF	TGTGCCAGCAGTTGGCTAGCGGCGAACACCGGGGAGCTGTTTTTT
TRBD2	TRBV5-1	.	TRBJ2-7	CASGRTSGAGSAYEQYF	TGCGCCAGCGGGAGGACTAGCGGGGCAGGGAGTGCCTACGAGCAGTACTTC
.	TRBV25-1	.	TRBJ2-3	CASSESGSRTDTQYF	TGTGCCAGCAGTGAATCTGGGTCCCGCACAGATACGCAGTATTTT
TRBD1	TRBV18	.	TRBJ1-4	CASSPLEGGSAKLFF	TGTGCCAGCTCACCACTGGAAGGGGGCTCTGCAAAACTGTTTTTT
.	TRBV7-9	.	TRBJ2-7	CASGIRGTGFDEQYF	TGTGCCAGCGGCATTCGGGGTACGGGGTTTGACGAGCAGTACTTC
TRBD1	TRBV7-2	.	TRBJ1-1	CASSEPPGQGGWNTEAFF	TGTGCCAGCAGCGAACCGCCGGGACAGGGGGGCTGGAACACTGAAGCTTTCTTT
.	TRBV29-1	.	TRBJ1-1	CSAWEQANTEAFF	TGCAGCGCTTGGGAACAGGCGAACACTGAAGCTTTCTTT
.	TRBV19	.	TRBJ1-5	CASSRGGDQPQHF	TGTGCCAGTAGTAGAGGTGGAGATCAGCCCCAGCATTTT
.	TRBV28	few	TRBJ1-4	CASTPRGAGEEKLFF	TGTGCCAGCACCCCGCGGGGGGCGGGTGAAGAAAAACTGTTTTTT
.	TRBV4-3	.	TRBJ2-1	CASSSAVPYNEQFF	TGCGCCAGCAGCTCAGCAGTTCCCTACAATGAGCAGTTCTTC
.	TRBV19	.	TRBJ1-5	CASSIDTNQPQHF	TGTGCCAGTAGTATCGACACGAATCAGCCCCAGCATTTT
.	TRBV7-2	.	TRBJ2-1	CASSLLLAPYNEQFF	TGTGCCAGCAGCTTACTGCTAGCACCCTACAATGAGCAGTTCTTC
.	TRBV18	.	TRBJ2-1	CASSPASNEQFF	TGTGCCAGCTCACCCGCATCTAATGAGCAGTTCTTC
.	TRBV27	.	TRBJ1-1	CASSLYRGLGTEAFF	TGTGCCAGCAGTTTATATCGGGGGCTGGGCACTGAAGCTTTCTTT
TRBD1	TRBV7-2	once	TRBJ2-7	CASNNRGREQYF	TGTGCCAGCAACAACAGGGGGCGCGAGCAGTACTTC
.	TRBV18	.	TRBJ2-7	CASSPSPDTYEQYF	TGTGCCAGCTCACCATCTCCGGACACCTACGAGCAGTACTTC
TRBD1	TRBV4-1	.	TRBJ2-5	CASSLGTGGQQYF	TGCGCCAGCAGCCTCGGGACAGGGGGCCAGCAGTACTTC
TRBD2	TRBV5-5	.	TRBJ2-7	CASSSPWEGPYEQYF	TGTGCCAGCAGCTCGCCATGGGAGGGTCCCTACGAGCAGTACTTC
.	TRBV5-6	.	TRBJ1-2	CASSFSGVFDYGYTF	TGTGCCAGCAGCTTTAGCGGGGTATTCGACTATGGCTACACCTTC
.	TRBV5-4	.	TRBJ1-1	CASSLAWWGTEAFF	TGTGCCAGCAGCTTGGCGTGGTGGGGCACTGAAGCTTTCTTT
.	TRBV7-2	.	TRBJ2-1	CASSLAGGPYNEQFF	TGTGCCAGCAGCTTAGCGGGGGGGCCCTACAATGAGCAGTTCTTC
TRBD2	TRBV13	.	TRBJ2-1	CASKETGTSGGDEQFF	TGTGCCAGCAAAGAGACTGGGACTAGCGGGGGGGATGAGCAGTTCTTC
.	TRBV2	.	TRBJ1-1	CASIRDTTGNTEAFF	TGTGCCAGCATAAGGGACACGACAGGGAACACTGAAGCTTTCTTT
.	TRBV7-7	.	TRBJ2-5	CASSSAGQETQYF	TGTGCTAGCAGCTCAGCGGGTCAAGAGACCCAGTACTTC
.	TRBV29-1	.	TRBJ2-7	CSVAAGYAYEQYF	TGCAGCGTTGCTGCGGGTTACGCCTACGAGCAGTACTTC
.	TRBV19	.	TRBJ1-2	CASSIVPGHYGYTF	TGTGCCAGTAGTATAGTCCCGGGGCACTATGGCTACACCTTC
TRBD1	TRBV6-1	once	TRBJ2-1	CASQDRGPYNEQFF	TGTGCCAGCCAGGACAGGGGGCCCTACAATGAGCAGTTCTTC
.	TRBV5-5	.	TRBJ1-2	CASSFRMGPSPYGYTF	TGTGCCAGCAGCTTTAGAATGGGGCCCTCACCCTATGGCTACACCTTC
TRBD1	TRBV7-2	.	TRBJ1-2	CASSRSKQGSNYGYTF	TGTGCCAGCAGCCGCAGTAAACAGGGGTCTAACTATGGCTACACCTTC
.	TRBV19	few	TRBJ1-6	CASSPRGRQDSPLHF	TGTGCCAGTAGTCCCCGGGGGCGGCAGGATTCACCCCTCCACTTT
TRBD2	TRBV7-7	once	TRBJ2-3	CASSLGRGLAGVRDTQYF	TGTGCTAGCAGCTTAGGTCGGGGACTAGCGGGGGTCCGAGATACGCAGTATTTT
TRBD1	TRBV5-6	.	TRBJ2-1	CASSPTGARGLYNEQFF	TGTGCCAGCAGCCCCACTGGAGCCAGGGGGCTCTACAATGAGCAGTTCTTC
.	TRBV5-1	.	TRBJ1-5	CASSLDNNQPQHF	TGCGCCAGCAGCTTGGACAACAATCAGCCCCAGCATTTT